This T cell receptor (beta chain) was identified in a study of T cells in Graves' hyperthyroidism and ophthalmopathy. The CDR3 regions of TCR beta were amplified from RNA transcripts. First-round RT-PCR of the TCR CDR3 relied on the HTBI primer set. TCRdb recomputed calls from the multiplex PCR reads with MiXCR, one row per CDR3 protein. The sample records around 240,000 distinct CDR3 sequences, approximately 16% being singletons. This CDR3 has 17 amino acids. Germline CDR1 MDHEN, CDR2 SYDVKM. Reasons for excluding patients were uncontrolled infection, other autoimmune disease, pregnancy or lactation. Diagnosing involved the use of clinical symptoms, serum thyroxine and TRAb, thyroid ultrasound and orbital computed tomography. In regard to this clonotype: Its antigen is still unknown. Possible read error: a much larger clone is one base away.

Study-level points and caveats: Progression to ophthalmopathy was predicted a median of 6.5 months early.

The receptor's source is a woman younger than 30 with Graves' ophthalmopathy. The sample was blood. The chain joins TRBV28 to TRBJ2-1; D is possibly TRBD2 (6 bases). The tail of the sequence fits TRBJ2-7 better, so the J call may be wrong. CDR3 sequence (DNA): TGCGCCAGCAGCCAAAAGGCGAGACTAGATTTAGGCAATGAGCAGTACTTC. Translated, it gives CASSQKARLDLGNEQYF.